Listed below are T cell receptor beta chains from one sample, sequenced in a study of blood T cell repertoires in COVID-19. Data came from immunoSEQ multiplex PCR; TCRdb stores just in-frame clones and leaves some out. The repertoire holds 180,000 or so clones, with 70% to 90% as singletons. Input material: peripheral blood. These receptors were taken from a woman in her sixties with COVID-19, enrolled during active disease. Each CDR3 is given with its conserved first and last residue. A D gene is named only where the DNA matches it firmly. For some rows the clone size is stated as once, few or many, or as a class when expanded; others skip it.

TRBV2	NA	13	NA	TRBJ1-2	CASSPRVDYGYTF	TGTGCCAGCTCCCCGCGGGTTGACTATGGCTACACCTTC
TRBV4-3	few	17	NA	TRBJ1-4	CASSQDLREGQDEKLFF	TGCGCCAGCAGCCAAGATCTAAGAGAAGGCCAGGATGAAAAACTGTTTTTT
TRBV15	NA	14	NA	TRBJ1-3	CATSRAVPGNTIYF	TGTGCCACCAGCAGAGCGGTGCCTGGAAACACCATATATTTT
TRBV19	NA	19	TRBD2	TRBJ2-1	CASSLRDRTSGTPYNEQFF	TGTGCCAGTAGTCTCCGGGACAGAACTAGCGGGACTCCCTACAATGAGCAGTTCTTC
TRBV6-4	NA	16	TRBD2	TRBJ2-1	CASSDGLAGGRGEQFF	TGTGCCAGCAGTGACGGCCTAGCGGGAGGGCGGGGTGAGCAGTTCTTC
TRBV6-5	NA	14	TRBD1	TRBJ1-1	CASSYSRQGTEAFF	TGTGCCAGCAGTTACTCCCGACAGGGGACTGAAGCTTTCTTT
TRBV4-1	NA	14	NA	TRBJ1-1	CASIPGGRRTEAFF	TGCGCCAGCATCCCGGGGGGGAGAAGAACTGAAGCTTTCTTT
TRBV11-2	once	17	TRBD2	TRBJ2-5	CASSLGASGRYQETQYF	TGTGCCAGCAGCTTAGGTGCTAGCGGGAGGTACCAAGAGACCCAGTACTTC
TRBV7-3	NA	16	NA	TRBJ2-1	CASSPGREAEDNEQFF	TGTGCCAGCAGCCCCGGGCGGGAAGCAGAGGACAATGAGCAGTTCTTC
TRBV3-1/TRBV3-2	NA	15	TRBD2	TRBJ2-3	CASSLLAGRTDTQYF	TGTGCCAGCAGCCTCCTAGCGGGACGCACAGATACGCAGTATTTT
TRBV5-4	NA	14	NA	TRBJ2-7	CASSLDRGGREQYF	TGTGCCAGCAGCTTGGACAGGGGAGGAAGGGAGCAGTACTTC
TRBV30	NA	12	NA	TRBJ1-6	CAWNQEDSPLHF	TGTGCCTGGAACCAAGAGGATTCACCCCTCCACTTT
TRBV28	NA	14	NA	TRBJ1-4	CASREGQTNEKLFF	TGTGCCAGCAGGGAAGGACAGACTAATGAAAAACTGTTTTTT
TRBV4-1	NA	19	TRBD2	TRBJ2-1	CASSQLAGGPVLAYNEQFF	TGCGCCAGCAGCCAACTAGCGGGAGGGCCGGTACTAGCCTACAATGAGCAGTTCTTC
TRBV5-1	few	14	NA	TRBJ1-5	CASSLEASNQPQHF	TGCGCCAGCAGCTTGGAAGCGAGCAATCAGCCCCAGCATTTT
TRBV10-2	NA	14	NA	TRBJ2-7	CASSEARGKYEQYF	TGCGCCAGCAGTGAGGCCAGGGGAAAGTACGAGCAGTACTTC
TRBV6-5	NA	13	NA	TRBJ1-1	CASRQTVNTEAFF	TGTGCCAGCAGACAAACAGTGAACACTGAAGCTTTCTTT
TRBV28	NA	13	NA	TRBJ2-7	CASWRGTAYEQYF	TGTGCCAGCTGGAGGGGGACAGCCTACGAGCAGTACTTC
TRBV5-1	NA	15	TRBD1	TRBJ1-2	CASSLAGQGTYGYTF	TGCGCCAGCAGCTTGGCGGGACAGGGGACCTATGGCTACACCTTC
TRBV19	NA	16	NA	TRBJ2-2	CASSLGPTRVTGELFF	TGTGCCAGTAGCCTCGGACCCACCAGGGTCACCGGGGAGCTGTTTTTT
TRBV6-6	NA	15	NA	TRBJ1-2	CASSPSQGPSYGYTF	TGTGCCAGCAGCCCTTCGCAGGGGCCGTCCTATGGCTACACCTTC
TRBV12-5	NA	16	NA	TRBJ1-6	CASGLDAELRDSPLHF	TGTGCTAGTGGTTTGGACGCGGAGCTCCGTGATTCACCCCTCCACTTT
TRBV30	NA	12	TRBD1	TRBJ2-1	CAWNRGENEQFF	TGTGCCTGGAACAGGGGGGAGAATGAGCAGTTCTTC
TRBV19	NA	15	NA	TRBJ2-7	CASSIRTAPSYEQYF	TGTGCCAGTAGTATAAGGACAGCTCCCTCCTACGAGCAGTACTTC
TRBV11-1	NA	14	TRBD2	TRBJ2-7	CASSRSGSTYEQYF	TGTGCCAGCAGCCGTAGCGGGAGCACCTACGAGCAGTACTTC
TRBV18	few	15	TRBD1	TRBJ2-7	CASSPQGQDSYEQYF	TGTGCCAGCTCACCACAGGGACAGGACTCCTACGAGCAGTACTTC
TRBV19	NA	14	NA	TRBJ1-5	CASSILGEGQPQHF	TGTGCCAGTAGTATTCTCGGGGAGGGACAGCCCCAGCATTTT
TRBV2	few	15	TRBD1	TRBJ1-1	CASSRTGILGFEAFF	TGTGCCAGCAGTAGGACAGGGATACTAGGGTTTGAAGCTTTCTTT
TRBV11-2	NA	14	NA	TRBJ1-3	CASSFKSSGNTIYF	TGTGCCAGCAGCTTCAAGAGCTCTGGAAACACCATATATTTT
TRBV11-2	NA	14	NA	TRBJ1-4	CARQGGRGEEKLFF	TGTGCCAGACAAGGAGGCAGGGGTGAGGAAAAACTGTTTTTT
TRBV27	NA	19	NA	TRBJ1-4	CASSLNWQGRVTTNEKLFF	TGTGCCAGCAGTTTAAATTGGCAGGGCCGTGTCACAACTAATGAAAAACTGTTTTTT
TRBV9	NA	13	NA	TRBJ1-1	CASSQGAAPEAFF	TGTGCCAGCAGCCAAGGGGCGGCCCCTGAAGCTTTCTTT
TRBV5-3	NA	14	NA	TRBJ2-1	CARSFIAVGNEQFF	TGTGCCAGAAGCTTCATTGCGGTAGGCAATGAGCAGTTCTTC
TRBV3-1/TRBV3-2	NA	16	TRBD2	TRBJ2-1	CASSRMGSGRSNEQFF	TGTGCCAGCAGCCGTATGGGTAGCGGGAGATCAAATGAGCAGTTCTTC
TRBV5-1	once	17	NA	TRBJ1-3	CASSLVQGSSSGNTIYF	TGCGCCAGCAGCTTGGTACAGGGTTCGAGCTCTGGAAACACCATATATTTT
TRBV3-1/TRBV3-2	NA	15	NA	TRBJ1-4	CASSHWTGGTEKLFF	TGTGCCAGCAGCCACTGGACGGGGGGGACTGAAAAACTGTTTTTT
TRBV5-4	NA	17	TRBD2	TRBJ2-1	CASSGGLAGGFYNEQFF	TGTGCCAGCAGCGGGGGATTAGCGGGAGGTTTCTACAATGAGCAGTTCTTC
TRBV13	NA	12	TRBD2	TRBJ2-1	CASTLGSGDQFF	TGTGCCAGCACCTTGGGTAGCGGGGACCAGTTCTTC
TRBV12-5	NA	14	TRBD1	TRBJ1-2	CASGPGTGSIGYTF	TGTGCTAGTGGTCCGGGGACAGGGTCCATCGGCTACACCTTC
TRBV7-9	few	13	TRBD1	TRBJ2-7	CASSLQGNYEQYF	TGTGCCAGCAGCCTACAGGGGAACTACGAGCAGTACTTC